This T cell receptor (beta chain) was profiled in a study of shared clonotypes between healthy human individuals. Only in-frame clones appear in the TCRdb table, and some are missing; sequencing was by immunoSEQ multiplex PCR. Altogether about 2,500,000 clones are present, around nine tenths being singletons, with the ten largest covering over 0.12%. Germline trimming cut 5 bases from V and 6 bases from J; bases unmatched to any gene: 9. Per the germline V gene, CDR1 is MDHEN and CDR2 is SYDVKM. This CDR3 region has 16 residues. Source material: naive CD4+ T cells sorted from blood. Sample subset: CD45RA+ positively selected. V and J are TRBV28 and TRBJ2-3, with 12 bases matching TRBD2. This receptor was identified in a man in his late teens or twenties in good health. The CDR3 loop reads CASSPSSGGAPDTQYF. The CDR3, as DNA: TGTGCCAGCAGTCCTTCTAGCGGGGGGGCCCCGGATACGCAGTATTTT.